This T cell receptor (beta chain) was documented in a study of neurological immune-mediated disorders. Study conclusions and caveats: Expansion of TCR clones was greatest in HTLV-1-associated myelopathy and smallest in multiple sclerosis, where it fell below that of healthy controls.

The sample holds many counts of this clonotype. What it binds is unknown. The authors made cDNA by 5'RACE with 10-nucleotide random UMIs. A single record per CDR3 protein comes from TCRdb applying MiXCR to the 5' RACE reads. The table has some 77,000 distinct CDR3 sequences, under 10% seen once; the top ten hold 1.7%. CDR3 length: 14 residues. The V end was cut by 4 bases, the J end by 1 base, with 10 bases between. Germline V CDR1 and CDR2: LGHDT, YNNKEL (reference sequence). The TCR was taken from a man between 45 and 60 years old in good health. The rearrangement uses TRBV3-1 and TRBJ2-5; D perhaps matches TRBD2 (6 bases). The sample was PBMCs. In DNA form, the CDR3 reads TGTGCCAGCAGCCTCAGCGGGTCCCAAGAGACCCAGTACTTC. Translation: CASSLSGSQETQYF.